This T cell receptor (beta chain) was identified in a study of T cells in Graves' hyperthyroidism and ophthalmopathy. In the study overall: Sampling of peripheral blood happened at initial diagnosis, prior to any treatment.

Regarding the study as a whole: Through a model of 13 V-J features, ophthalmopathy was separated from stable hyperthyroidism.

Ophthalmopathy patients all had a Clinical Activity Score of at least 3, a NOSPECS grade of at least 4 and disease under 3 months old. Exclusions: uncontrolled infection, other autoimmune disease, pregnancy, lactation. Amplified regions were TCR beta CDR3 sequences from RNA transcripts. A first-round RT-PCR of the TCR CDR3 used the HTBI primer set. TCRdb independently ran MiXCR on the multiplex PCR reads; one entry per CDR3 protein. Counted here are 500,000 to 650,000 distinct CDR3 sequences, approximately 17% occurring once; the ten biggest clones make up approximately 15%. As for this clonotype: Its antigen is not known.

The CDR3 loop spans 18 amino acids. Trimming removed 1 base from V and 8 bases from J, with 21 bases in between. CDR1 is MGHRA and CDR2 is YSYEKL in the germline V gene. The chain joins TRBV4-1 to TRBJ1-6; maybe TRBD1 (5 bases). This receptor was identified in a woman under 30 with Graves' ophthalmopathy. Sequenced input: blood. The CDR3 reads CASSQGDPGEMWYSPLHF. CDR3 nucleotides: TGCGCCAGCAGCCAAGGAGATCCGGGGGAGATGTGGTATTCACCCCTCCACTTT.